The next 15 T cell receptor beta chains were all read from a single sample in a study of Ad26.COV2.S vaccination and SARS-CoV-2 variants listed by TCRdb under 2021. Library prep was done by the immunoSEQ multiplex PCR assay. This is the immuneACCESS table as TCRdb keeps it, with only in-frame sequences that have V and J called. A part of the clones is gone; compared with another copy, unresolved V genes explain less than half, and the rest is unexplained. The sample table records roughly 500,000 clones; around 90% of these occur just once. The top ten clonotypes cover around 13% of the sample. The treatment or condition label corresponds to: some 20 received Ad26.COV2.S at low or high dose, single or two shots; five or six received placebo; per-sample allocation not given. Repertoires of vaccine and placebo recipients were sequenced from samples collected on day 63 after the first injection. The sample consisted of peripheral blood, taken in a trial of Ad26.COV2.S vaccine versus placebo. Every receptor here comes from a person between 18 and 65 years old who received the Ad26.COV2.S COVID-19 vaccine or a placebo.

The CDR3 nucleotides are TGTGCCACCAGCAGAGATTGGGGACTAGCGGGGATCTACAATGAGCAGTTCTTC. Residues: CATSRDWGLAGIYNEQFF. The V call is TRBV15, the J call TRBJ2-1, with 13 bases lining up with TRBD2. The J segment lost 3 bases and the V segment lost 0 bases, leaving 5 bases of the junction unmatched. There are 18 residues in the CDR3. CDR1 is LNHNV and CDR2 is YYDKDF in the germline V gene (reference sequence).

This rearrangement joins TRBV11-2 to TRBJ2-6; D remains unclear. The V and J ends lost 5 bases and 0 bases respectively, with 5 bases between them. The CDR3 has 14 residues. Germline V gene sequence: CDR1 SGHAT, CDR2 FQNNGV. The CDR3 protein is CASSGYSGANVLTF. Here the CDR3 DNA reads TGTGCCAGCAGCGGGTACTCTGGGGCCAACGTCCTGACTTTC. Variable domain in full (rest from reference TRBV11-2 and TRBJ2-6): EAGVAQSPRYKIIEKRQSVAFWCNPISGHATLYWYQQILGQGPKLLIQFQNNGVVDDSQLPKDRFSAERLKGVDSTLKIQPAKLEDSAVYLCASSGYSGANVLTFGAGSRLTVL.

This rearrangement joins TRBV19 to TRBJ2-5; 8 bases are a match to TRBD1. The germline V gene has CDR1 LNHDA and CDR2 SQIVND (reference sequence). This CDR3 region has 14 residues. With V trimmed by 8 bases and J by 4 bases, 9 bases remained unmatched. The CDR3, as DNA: TGTGCCAGTGGCCCCCGGGACAGGAGAGAGACCCAGTACTTC. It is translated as CASGPRDRRETQYF.

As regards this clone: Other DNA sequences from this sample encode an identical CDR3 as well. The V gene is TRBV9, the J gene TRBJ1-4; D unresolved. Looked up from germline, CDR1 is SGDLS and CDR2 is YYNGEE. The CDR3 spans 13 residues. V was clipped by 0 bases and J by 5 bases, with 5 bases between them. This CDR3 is CASSVVPNEKLFF. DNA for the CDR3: TGTGCCAGCAGCGTAGTCCCGAATGAAAAACTGTTTTTT.

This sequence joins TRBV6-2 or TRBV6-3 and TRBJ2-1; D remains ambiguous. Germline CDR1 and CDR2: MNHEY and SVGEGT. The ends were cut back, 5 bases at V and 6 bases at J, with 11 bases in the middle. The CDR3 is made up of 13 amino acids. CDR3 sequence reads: CASSPGPFNEQFF. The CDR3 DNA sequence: TGTGCCAGCAGTCCCGGACCGTTCAATGAGCAGTTCTTC.

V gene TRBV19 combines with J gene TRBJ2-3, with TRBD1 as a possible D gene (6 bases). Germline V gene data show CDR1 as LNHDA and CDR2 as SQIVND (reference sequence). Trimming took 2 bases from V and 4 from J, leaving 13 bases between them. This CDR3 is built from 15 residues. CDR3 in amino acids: CASSISRRGPDTQYF. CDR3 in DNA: TGTGCCAGTAGTATAAGTCGCAGGGGCCCAGATACGCAGTATTTT.

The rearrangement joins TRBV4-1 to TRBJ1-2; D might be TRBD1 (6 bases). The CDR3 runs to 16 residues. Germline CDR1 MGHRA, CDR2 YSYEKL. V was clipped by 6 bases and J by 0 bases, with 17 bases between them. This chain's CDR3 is CASRPGLGATNYGYTF. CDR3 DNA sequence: TGCGCCAGCAGACCCGGGCTGGGGGCGACTAACTATGGCTACACCTTC.

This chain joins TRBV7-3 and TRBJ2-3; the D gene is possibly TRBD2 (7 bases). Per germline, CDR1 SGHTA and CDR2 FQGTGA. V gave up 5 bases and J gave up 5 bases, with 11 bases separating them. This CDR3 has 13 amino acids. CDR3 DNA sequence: TGTGCCAGCAGCAGAGGGGGGGAAGATACGCAGTATTTT. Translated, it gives CASSRGGEDTQYF.

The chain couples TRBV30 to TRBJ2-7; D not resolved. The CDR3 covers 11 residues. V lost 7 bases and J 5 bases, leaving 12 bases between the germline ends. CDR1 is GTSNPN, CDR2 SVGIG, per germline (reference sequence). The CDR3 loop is CASGVLHEQYF. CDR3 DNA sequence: TGTGCCTCTGGGGTTCTCCACGAGCAGTACTTC.

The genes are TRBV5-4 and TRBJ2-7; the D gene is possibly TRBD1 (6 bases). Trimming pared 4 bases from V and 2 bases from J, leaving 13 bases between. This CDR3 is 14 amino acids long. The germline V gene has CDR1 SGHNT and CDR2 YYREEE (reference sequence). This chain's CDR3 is CASSRDRWAYEQYF. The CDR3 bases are TGTGCCAGCAGCCGCGACAGGTGGGCCTACGAGCAGTACTTC.

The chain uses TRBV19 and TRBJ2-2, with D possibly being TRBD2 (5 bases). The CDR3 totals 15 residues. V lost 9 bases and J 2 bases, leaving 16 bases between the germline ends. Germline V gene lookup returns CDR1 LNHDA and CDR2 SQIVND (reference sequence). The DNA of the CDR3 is TGTGCCAGGCCCCCCTATCGGGGAAACACCGGGGAGCTGTTTTTT. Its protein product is CARPPYRGNTGELFF. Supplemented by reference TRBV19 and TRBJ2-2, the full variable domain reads DGGITQSPKYLFRKEGQNVTLSCEQNLNHDAMYWYRQDPGQGLRLIYYSQIVNDFQKGDIAEGYSVSREKKESFPLTVTSAQKNPTAFYLCARPPYRGNTGELFFGEGSRLTVL.

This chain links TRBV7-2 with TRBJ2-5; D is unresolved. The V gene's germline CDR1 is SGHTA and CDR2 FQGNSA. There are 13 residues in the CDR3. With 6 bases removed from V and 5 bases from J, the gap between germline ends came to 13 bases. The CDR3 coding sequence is TGTGCCAGCAGTGAGGTCGGCGTGGAGACCCAGTACTTC. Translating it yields CASSEVGVETQYF.

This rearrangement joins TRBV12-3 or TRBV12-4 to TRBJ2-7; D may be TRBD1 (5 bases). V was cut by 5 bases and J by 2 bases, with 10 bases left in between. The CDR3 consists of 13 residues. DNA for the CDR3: TGTGCCAGCAGTACAGGTGACCCCTACGAGCAGTACTTC. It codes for CASSTGDPYEQYF.

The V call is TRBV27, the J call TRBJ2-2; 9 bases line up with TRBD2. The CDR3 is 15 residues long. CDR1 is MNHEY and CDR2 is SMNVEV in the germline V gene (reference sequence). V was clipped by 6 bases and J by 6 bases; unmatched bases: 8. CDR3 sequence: CASRIAGVVSGELFF. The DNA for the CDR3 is TGTGCCAGCAGGATAGCGGGAGTGGTTTCCGGGGAGCTGTTTTTT.

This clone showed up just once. The CDR3 DNA reads TGTGCCAGTAGTAAAGCGAGGTACGATTGGCAGTACTTC. Protein: CASSKARYDWQYF. The chain links TRBV19 to TRBJ2-7; D is unresolved. Trimming took 4 bases from V and 9 from J, leaving 16 bases between them. Germline values: CDR1 LNHDA, CDR2 SQIVND (reference sequence). The CDR3 runs 13 residues.